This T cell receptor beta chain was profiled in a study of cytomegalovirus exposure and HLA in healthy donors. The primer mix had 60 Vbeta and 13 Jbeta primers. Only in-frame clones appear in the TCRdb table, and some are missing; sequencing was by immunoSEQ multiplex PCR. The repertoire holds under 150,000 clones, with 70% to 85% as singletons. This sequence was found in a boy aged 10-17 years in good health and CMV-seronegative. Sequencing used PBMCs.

The DNA for the CDR3 is TGTGCCAGCAGTTTTCGTTCCTACGAGCAGTACTTC. It yields the protein CASSFRSYEQYF. This chain uses TRBV28 with TRBJ2-7, with no clear D. Germline V gene sequence: CDR1 MDHEN, CDR2 SYDVKM. The V end lost 3 bases, the J end lost 1 base, and 4 bases lay between the germline ends. The CDR3 spans 12 residues.